A single sample is the source of the 15 T cell receptor beta chains below, sequenced in a study of human T cells and chemical hapten exposure. Described time point: pre-sensitization, week 0. As for treatment: therapeutic diphenylcyclopropenone sensitization with weekly scalp DPC. TCRdb analysed the RACE reads with MiXCR anew, one entry per CDR3 protein. Seen here are about 260,000 distinct CDR3 sequences, approximately 8.6% observed once, and the top ten hold over 2%. The sequencing here drew on whole blood, taken in connection with sensitization to the hapten diphenylcyclopropenone (DPC). The receptors come from a woman aged 40 to 50 with alopecia areata. Some clones in this sample may be carry-over from other donors' samples.

This clonotype showed up just a few times. V is TRBV12-3 or TRBV12-4 and J is TRBJ1-4; D not resolved. CDR3 length: 14 amino acids. V lost 3 bases and J 7 bases, leaving 12 bases between the germline ends. This CDR3 is CASSLAGGSEKLFF. CDR3 DNA: TGTGCCAGCAGTTTGGCGGGAGGTAGTGAAAAACTGTTTTTT.

The genes are TRBV20-1 and TRBJ2-1; D ambiguous. The length of the CDR3 is 12 residues. Between the trimmed V and J ends, which lost 1 base and 7 bases, there was a span of 8 bases. Germline values: CDR1 DFQATT, CDR2 SNEGSKA (reference sequence). CDR3 amino acids: CSARVTQNEQFF. Written as DNA, the CDR3 is TGCAGTGCTAGAGTAACACAGAATGAGCAGTTCTTC.

The sample holds a few counts of this clonotype. The chain has TRBV7-9 and TRBJ1-2, with D maybe TRBD1 (6 bases). The length of the CDR3 is 12 residues. Trimming left V 5 bases short and J 4 bases short, with 8 bases between. The germline gives CDR1 SEHNR, CDR2 FQNEAQ (reference sequence). The CDR3 spells CASSTTGYGYTF. The DNA of the CDR3 is TGTGCCAGCAGCACGACAGGCTATGGCTACACCTTC.

The chain combines TRBV12-3 or TRBV12-4 with TRBJ2-2; TRBD1 matches at 7 bases. The CDR3 loop spans 15 amino acids. V was pared by 6 bases and J by 0 bases, with 4 bases of the junction left unmatched. The CDR3 bases are TGTGCCAGCAGCCAGGGGACAGCGAACACCGGGGAGCTGTTTTTT. Its translation: CASSQGTANTGELFF.

This clonotype was seen a few times. J is TRBJ1-6 and V is TRBV12-3 or TRBV12-4; unclear D gene. Trimming removed 6 bases from V and 10 bases from J, with 7 bases in between. The CDR3 is 11 amino acids. The CDR3 here is CASSSPSPLHF. The CDR3 nucleotides are TGTGCCAGCAGCTCGCCGTCACCCCTCCACTTT.

The chain employs TRBV24-1 and TRBJ2-7; 8 bases line up with TRBD1. The CDR3 extends over 13 amino acids. With 9 bases clipped from V and 4 bases from J, the junction kept 7 bases outside the gene matches. The germline CDR1 and CDR2 sequences are KGHDR and SFDVKD. In DNA form, the CDR3 reads TGTGCCACCGCGACAGGGGCTACTTACGAGCAGTACTTC. This encodes CATATGATYEQYF.

The chain carries TRBV5-1 and TRBJ1-4; 7 positions agree with TRBD1. After removal of 4 bases from V and 8 bases from J, the junction contained 8 bases not matched to a gene. Germline V gene lookup returns CDR1 SGHRS and CDR2 YFSETQ. There are 14 residues in the CDR3. The CDR3 coding sequence is TGCGCCAGCAGCCAACGACAGGGAGGCGAAAAACTGTTTTTT. Its translation is CASSQRQGGEKLFF. The full variable domain, rest sourced from reference TRBV5-1 and TRBJ1-4, is KAGVTQTPRYLIKTRGQQVTLSCSPISGHRSVSWYQQTPGQGLQFLFEYFSETQRNKGNFPGRFSGRQFSNSRSEMNVSTLELGDSALYLCASSQRQGGEKLFFGSGTQLSVL.

The chain couples TRBV7-3 to TRBJ2-6; tentatively, D is TRBD1 or TRBD2 (5 bases each). The CDR3 has 12 amino acids. Germline CDR1 and CDR2: SGHTA and FQGTGA. V lost 3 bases and J lost 13, with 10 bases in between. The CDR3 DNA reads as TGTGCCAGCAGCTTGGGACGTCAGGTCCTGACTTTC. The encoded protein is CASSLGRQVLTF. Combining the CDR3 with reference TRBV7-3 and TRBJ2-6 gives the whole variable domain GAGVSQTPSNKVTEKGKYVELRCDPISGHTALYWYRQSLGQGPEFLIYFQGTGAADDSGLPNDRFFAVRPEGSVSTLKIQRTERGDSAVYLCASSLGRQVLTFGAGSRLTVL.

This clonotype was seen a handful of times. The chain is built from TRBV6-5 and TRBJ1-3, with D maybe TRBD1 (5 bases). Looked up from germline, CDR1 is MNHEY and CDR2 is SVGAGI. Trimming left V 6 bases short and J 0 bases short, with 12 bases between. The CDR3 is 15 amino acids. In DNA form, the CDR3 reads TGTGCCAGCAGGGCCCAGGGTGTCTCTGGAAACACCATATATTTT. It yields the protein CASRAQGVSGNTIYF.

The J gene is TRBJ2-3, the V gene TRBV18, with D unclear. CDR1 and CDR2 from the germline V gene are KGHSH and LQKENI. This CDR3 is built from 13 residues. The V gene lost 2 bases and the J gene lost 6 bases, with 9 bases spanning the gap. The chain's CDR3 is CASSPGLPDTQYF. The DNA for the CDR3 is TGTGCCAGCTCACCAGGTCTCCCGGATACGCAGTATTTT.

V is TRBV5-4 and J is TRBJ2-2; D gene ambiguous. This CDR3 is 14 amino acids long. V lost 4 bases, J lost 3 bases, and 10 bases lay in between. From germline, CDR1 is SGHNT and CDR2 YYREEE (reference sequence). This CDR3 reads CASSIRLDTGELFF. DNA of the CDR3: TGTGCCAGCAGCATCAGACTGGACACCGGGGAGCTGTTTTTT.

The table lists this clonotype with a few counts. The genes are TRBV10-3 and TRBJ1-2; TRBD1 is a possible D gene (5 bases). Looked up from germline, CDR1 is ENHRY and CDR2 is SYGVKD. The CDR3 totals 17 residues. Trimming stripped 2 bases from V and 0 bases from J, with 16 bases between. In DNA, the CDR3 is TGTGCCATCAGTGAGCATGAGAGGGGAGGACCTAACTATGGCTACACCTTC. Its translation: CAISEHERGGPNYGYTF.

In this sample, this clonotype turned up a few times. The V and J genes are TRBV7-2 and TRBJ1-4; possible D gene TRBD1, 5 bases. There are 17 residues in the CDR3. The V gene's germline CDR1 is SGHTA and CDR2 FQGNSA. Trimming removed 5 bases from V and 7 bases from J, with 23 bases in between. The DNA for the CDR3 is TGTGCCAGCAGCCCCATAGGGACTCGGGGGTCGGGTGAAAAACTGTTTTTT. This translates into CASSPIGTRGSGEKLFF. The full variable domain, in which reference TRBV7-2 and TRBJ1-4 provide the parts outside the CDR3, is GAGVSQSPSNKVTEKGKDVELRCDPISGHTALYWYRQSLGQGLEFLIYFQGNSAPDKSGLPSDRFSAERTGGSVSTLTIQRTQQEDSAVYLCASSPIGTRGSGEKLFFGSGTQLSVL.

This chain connects TRBV28 to TRBJ2-7; 8 nucleotides agree with TRBD1. The CDR3 spans 15 residues. The J segment lost 1 base and the V segment lost 4 bases, leaving 6 bases of the junction unmatched. Germline CDR1 MDHEN, CDR2 SYDVKM. The DNA of the CDR3 is TGTGCCAGCAGTTCCGGGACAGGCCGTTCCTACGAGCAGTACTTC. Translated: CASSSGTGRSYEQYF.

The chain is built from TRBV20-1 and TRBJ2-5; 11 bases fit TRBD2. Germline V lookup: CDR1 DFQATT, CDR2 SNEGSKA (reference sequence). V shed 4 bases and J 4 bases; nucleotides not matched to a gene: 2. The CDR3 has 13 amino acids. The CDR3 sequence is CSAIAGGVETQYF. In DNA form, the CDR3 reads TGCAGTGCTATAGCGGGAGGGGTAGAGACCCAGTACTTC.